Sequencing of this T cell receptor beta chain was carried out in a study of OX40 agonist ivuxolimab in advanced cancers. On the study more broadly: Ivuxolimab, which patients received intravenously every 2 weeks, was dosed at 0.01 to 10 mg/kg.

The ends were cut back, 1 base at V and 11 bases at J, with 12 bases in the middle. The germline V gene encodes CDR1 SGHTA and CDR2 FQGNSA. This CDR3 is built from 13 residues. Assay: immunoSEQ multiplex PCR; the TCRdb copy retains only in-frame clones and omits some. The sample holds 55,000 to 75,000 clones, 80% to 85% seen once. The chain combines TRBV7-2 with TRBJ1-5; D is possibly TRBD1 (5 bases). The clonotype was recovered from an adult with an advanced solid tumor such as melanoma, head and neck, liver or kidney cancer. The sample in question was CD4+ or CD8+ T cells sorted from blood, obtained in a trial of the OX40 agonist ivuxolimab. CDR3 sequence: CASSLVEGLAQHF. The CDR3 DNA reads TGTGCCAGCAGCTTAGTTGAGGGGTTGGCCCAGCATTTT. Combining the CDR3 with reference TRBV7-2 and TRBJ1-5 gives the whole variable domain GAGVSQSPSNKVTEKGKDVELRCDPISGHTALYWYRQSLGQGLEFLIYFQGNSAPDKSGLPSDRFSAERTGGSVSTLTIQRTQQEDSAVYLCASSLVEGLAQHFGDGTRLSIL.